This T cell receptor (beta chain) was sequenced in a study of blood T cells in healthy people across ages. Overall study results and limits: Naive T cell percentage showed a strong correlation with the diversity of TCR beta.

The germline CDR1 and CDR2 sequences are SNHLY and FYNNEI. Trimming pared 1 base from V and 6 bases from J, leaving 6 bases between. The CDR3 spans 12 residues. At least 5.5 micrograms of total RNA were extracted per sample. A sample-barcoded 5' primer and a J-beta primer mix were used in a second PCR of about 7 to 12 cycles. Per-sample output comprised a minimum of 3 million paired-end reads containing CDR3. TCRdb recomputed calls from the 5' RACE reads with MiXCR, one row per CDR3 protein. The sample has approximately 1,700,000 distinct CDR3 sequences, 30% to 40% seen once. This clonotype was detected only a few times. What it binds is unknown.

Sequencing was carried out using blood. This TCR came from a human donor in good health. V gene TRBV2 combines with J gene TRBJ1-1; the D is unclear. This CDR3 reads CASSEVRAEAFF. In DNA form, the CDR3 reads TGTGCCAGCAGTGAAGTGAGGGCTGAAGCTTTCTTT.